This T cell receptor beta chain was sequenced in a study of cytomegalovirus exposure and HLA in healthy donors. Points from the study as a whole: Association of a missense DCLRE1C variant with TCR beta V- and J-gene trimming was reported in a later analysis. At a 0.05 false discovery rate, a later analysis found some 18,000 TCR beta sequences to be associated with HLA alleles.

CDR3 size: 14 residues. Germline V gene lookup returns CDR1 GTSNPN and CDR2 SVGIG (reference sequence). The ends were cut back, 2 bases at V and 0 bases at J, with 9 bases in the middle. Whereas donors were nominally healthy upon sampling, unrecorded immune exposures were probable. Of note for this clone: Its antigen is not known.

PCR amplification relied on 60 Vbeta primers (plus 13 Jbeta primers). Original methodology: Approximately 9.9 million shared chains were among the about 80 million unique TCR beta chains that a later analysis counted. Sequencing used immunoSEQ multiplex PCR; TCRdb keeps in-frame clones, though not all of them. The V and J calls and the clone size are those of that table, but D and trimming were determined from the DNA. The table lists approximately 190,000 clones, approximately 80% of them singletons, with over 12% in the top ten. The specimen was PBMCs. The receptor was derived from a woman aged 30 to 39 in good health and CMV-seropositive. This chain links TRBV30 with TRBJ2-3; D call uncertain. The CDR3 protein is CAWSFGGSTDTQYF. DNA of the CDR3: TGTGCCTGGAGTTTTGGCGGTAGCACAGATACGCAGTATTTT.